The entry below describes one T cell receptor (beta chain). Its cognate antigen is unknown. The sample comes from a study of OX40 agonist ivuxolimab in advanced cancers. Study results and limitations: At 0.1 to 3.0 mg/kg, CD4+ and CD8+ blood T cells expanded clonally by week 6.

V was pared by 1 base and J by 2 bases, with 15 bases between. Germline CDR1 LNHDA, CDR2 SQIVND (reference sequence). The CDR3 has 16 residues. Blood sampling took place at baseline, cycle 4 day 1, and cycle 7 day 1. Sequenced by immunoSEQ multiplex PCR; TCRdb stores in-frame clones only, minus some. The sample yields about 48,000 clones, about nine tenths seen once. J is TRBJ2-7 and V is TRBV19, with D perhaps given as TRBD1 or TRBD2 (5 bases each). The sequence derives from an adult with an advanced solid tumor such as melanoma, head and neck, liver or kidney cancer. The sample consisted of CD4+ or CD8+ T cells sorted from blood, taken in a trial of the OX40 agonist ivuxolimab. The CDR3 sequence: CASSIGGQGFAYEQYF. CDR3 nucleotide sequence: TGTGCCAGTAGTATAGGAGGGCAGGGTTTTGCCTACGAGCAGTACTTC.